This TCR beta chain was found in a study of T cell repertoires in cytomegalovirus infection. Study in general: Signatures in public TCR beta sequences pointed to both CMV infection and matching HLA type. The study, taken as a whole, reports: The ex vivo response was dominated by HLA-C-restricted CMV-specific TCR beta clonotypes. Carriage of CMV together with the relevant HLA was identifiable through cumulative public TCR beta family frequency.

TCRdb recomputed calls from the reads with MiXCR, one row per CDR3 protein. The sample has under 350,000 distinct CDR3 sequences, 8% to 9.5% seen once. The CDR3 runs to 14 residues. The V and J ends lost 1 base and 8 bases respectively, with 14 bases between them. CDR1 and CDR2 (germline): SGHTA, FQGNSA. This clonotype was counted many times. The target antigen is unknown. The specimen was PBMCs. This chain joins TRBV7-2 and TRBJ1-1; the D is unclear. The receptor was isolated from a human donor in good health (CMV status not recorded). Some clones in this sample may be carry-over from other donors' samples. DNA of the CDR3: TGTGCCAGCAGCTTAGACCGGACGAGGAGCGAAGCTTTCTTT. It is translated as CASSLDRTRSEAFF. Full variable domain (remainder filled in from reference TRBV7-2 and TRBJ1-1): GAGVSQSPSNKVTEKGKDVELRCDPISGHTALYWYRQSLGQGLEFLIYFQGNSAPDKSGLPSDRFSAERTGGSVSTLTIQRTQQEDSAVYLCASSLDRTRSEAFFGQGTRLTVV.